The 11 T cell receptor beta chains in this list originate from one sample, sequenced in a study of blood T cell repertoires in COVID-19. Repertoires were generated with immunoSEQ multiplex PCR, while TCRdb's copy carries only in-frame clones and drops some. The sample contains over 55,000 clones, over 80% of which appear only once. The specimen was peripheral blood. These TCRs come from a woman of 80 years or more with acute or convalescent COVID-19.

The CDR3 protein is CASSLNRGRETQYF. The CDR3 DNA reads TGTGCCAGCAGTTTAAATCGGGGTCGGGAGACCCAGTACTTC. The V gene is TRBV27, the J gene TRBJ2-5, with D possibly matching TRBD2 (5 bases). Germline CDR1 is MNHEY and CDR2 is SMNVEV (reference sequence). V was clipped by 2 bases and J by 5 bases, with 12 bases between them. This CDR3 comprises 14 residues.

This clone was detected a few times. The V call is TRBV28, the J call TRBJ1-2; 7 bases line up with TRBD1. Germline CDR1 MDHEN, CDR2 SYDVKM. V was pared by 5 bases and J by 8 bases, with 8 bases of the junction left unmatched. The CDR3 is 13 amino acids. The CDR3: CASSPTGWSGYTF. The CDR3 bases are TGTGCCAGCAGTCCGACAGGGTGGAGCGGCTACACCTTC.

The V call is TRBV4-2, the J call TRBJ2-7, with TRBD2 matching over 12 bases. V lost 0 bases to trimming and J lost 4 bases; unmatched junction nucleotides: 4. CDR1 and CDR2 from the germline V gene are LGHNA and YNFKEQ. This CDR3 has 16 amino acids. CDR3 sequence: CASSQDPGLAGYEQYF. CDR3 in DNA: TGTGCCAGCAGCCAAGATCCCGGACTAGCGGGATACGAGCAGTACTTC.

The chain uses TRBV12-5 and TRBJ2-1; the match to TRBD2 covers 10 bases. Germline lookup yields CDR1 LGHNT and CDR2 FRNRAP. The CDR3 spans 17 residues. With V trimmed by 0 bases and J by 8 bases, 10 bases remained unmatched. CDR3 region: CASGLVPASGGFDEQFF. CDR3 sequence (DNA): TGTGCTAGTGGTTTGGTACCTGCTAGCGGGGGTTTTGATGAGCAGTTCTTC.

Only a few counts were recorded for this clone. V gene TRBV4-1 combines with J gene TRBJ2-5; D is possibly TRBD1 (6 bases). The CDR3 spans 15 residues. Trimming took off 0 bases at V and 7 bases at J, with 15 bases between the two ends. CDR1 and CDR2 from the germline V gene are MGHRA and YSYEKL. CDR3 sequence: CASSQDWTAPGTQYF. The DNA of the CDR3 is TGCGCCAGCAGCCAAGATTGGACAGCCCCAGGGACCCAGTACTTC.

The chain carries TRBV2 and TRBJ1-1; 7 bases match TRBD1. The V segment lost 5 bases and the J segment 0 bases; nucleotides outside the gene matches: 12. The CDR3 is made up of 17 amino acids. Germline CDR1 SNHLY, CDR2 FYNNEI. The CDR3 sequence is CASSKPPGTALNTEAFF. Here the CDR3 DNA reads TGTGCCAGCAGTAAACCCCCCGGGACAGCTCTGAACACTGAAGCTTTCTTT.

The chain is built from TRBV19 and TRBJ1-4; 7 nucleotides agree with TRBD1. CDR1 LNHDA and CDR2 SQIVND come from the germline V gene (reference sequence). This CDR3 spans 16 amino acids. J gave up 12 bases and V 9 bases, and 22 bases lay outside the gene matches. The CDR3 region has the DNA TGTGCCAGCCGCCCCCTCTCCGGGACAGTAATTTCGCAACTGTTTTTT. Amino acid sequence: CASRPLSGTVISQLFF.

The chain employs TRBV5-1 and TRBJ1-3, with D unresolved. From germline, CDR1 is SGHRS and CDR2 YFSETQ. V was clipped by 0 bases and J by 2 bases, with 12 bases between them. The CDR3 is 16 residues long. The DNA for the CDR3 is TGCGCCAGCAGCTTGGGGCGGGCCTCCCCTGGAAACACCATATATTTT. Translating gives CASSLGRASPGNTIYF.

Of note for this clone: The junction departs from germline at one end; a sequencing error may be responsible. The chain employs TRBV2 and TRBJ2-7, with D possibly TRBD2 on 6 matching bases. From germline, CDR1 is SNHLY and CDR2 FYNNEI. The CDR3 totals 13 residues. CDR3 in amino acids: CASSAGALGIMDF. CDR3 in DNA: TGTGCCAGCAGTGCGGGAGCACTTGGGATCATGGACTTC.

A few counts support this clone. The J gene is TRBJ2-7, the V gene TRBV4-1, with 11 bases aligning to TRBD2. The CDR3 has 15 amino acids. With V trimmed by 1 base and J by 3 bases, 2 bases remained unmatched. The V gene's germline CDR1 is MGHRA and CDR2 YSYEKL. Here the CDR3 reads CASSQGLAGNYEQYF. The CDR3 region has the DNA TGCGCCAGCAGCCAAGGACTAGCGGGAAACTACGAGCAGTACTTC.

The V gene is TRBV5-6, the J gene TRBJ2-7; weak D call: TRBD1 (5 bases). Per germline, CDR1 SGHDT and CDR2 YYEEEE. CDR3 length equals 15 residues. Trimming took off 0 bases at V and 3 bases at J, with 13 bases between the two ends. CDR3 in amino acids: CASSLVGQGFYEQYF. The CDR3 DNA sequence: TGTGCCAGCAGCTTGGTGGGGCAGGGATTCTACGAGCAGTACTTC.